This T cell receptor beta chain came from a study of cytomegalovirus exposure and HLA in healthy donors (dated by TCRdb to the late 2010s). Describing the broader study: According to a later analysis, one platform produced both the approximately 110 validation repertoires and the 700 or so repertoires of the first cohort. The study was designed to test whether signatures of past pathogen exposure could be identified by cataloging public T cell receptors. Along with the roughly 670-subject first cohort, a separate validation cohort of around 110 different subjects was used. The study combined high-throughput TCR immunosequencing, statistical association of individual TCRs with disease status, and machine learning to predict cytomegalovirus infection status. Here is what the overall study found, with its caveats: A total of some 180 TCR beta chains were listed by the study as associated with cytomegalovirus. A later analysis had no HLA typing for the validation cohort, so co-occurrence there was scored across all 110 or so repertoires. In a later analysis, TCRs clustered in the first cohort were found to also tend to co-occur in the 100 to 150 validation repertoires, with 94% of cluster scores above 0. The classifier was reported to diagnose cytomegalovirus status with high specificity and sensitivity in both the original cohort and the validation cohort. While some public TCRs were present in many individuals, most TCR sequences turned up only very rarely across donors. It was suggested by the authors that the approach could potentially be generalized to other disease states and immunological phenotypes. A few of the identified cytomegalovirus-associated TCR beta chains were confirmed in vitro to be specific for cytomegalovirus antigens.

The library was obtained by the immunoSEQ multiplex PCR assay. The study's own analysis went as follows. A statistical classification framework was built to diagnose cytomegalovirus status from the catalog of TCR beta chain sequences. TCRdb stores this immuneACCESS table with in-frame sequences only. Part of the clones is absent; in the studies checked, under half of the shortfall reflects unresolved V genes, and no reason is known for the rest. V and J calls and clone size follow that table, whereas D and trimming were derived from the DNA. The sample yields about 130,000 clones; around 90% were counted once. The top ten constitute roughly 2% of the sample. Deletion took 2 bases off V and 6 bases off J, with a span of 16 bases between the germline ends. The CDR3 runs 15 amino acids, cysteine and phenylalanine included. This entry keeps only the CDR3 DNA: 45 bases, framed from base 1. For CDR1 and CDR2, the germline V gene lists LGHNT and FRNRAP.

The donors belonged to the validation cohort of about 120 subjects, which was separate from the roughly 700-subject first cohort. On this clone itself: This receptor's antigen is unknown. One base away there is no much larger clone; base qualities are not given.

Recombination joined TRBV12-5 with TRBJ1-1; the D gene remains uncertain. The sequenced material came from PBMCs. The sequence was collected from a woman under 30 in good health and CMV-seronegative. For the CDR3, the sequence is CASGLPRFWGAEAFF. DNA sequence: TGTGCTAGTGGTTTGCCCAGGTTTTGGGGAGCTGAAGCTTTCTTT. The CDR3 plus the reference TRBV12-5 and TRBJ1-1 genes for the other parts give the full variable domain: DARVTQTPRHKVTEMGQEVTMRCQPILGHNTVFWYRQTMMQGLELLAYFRNRAPLDDSGMPKDRFSAEMPDATLATLKIQPSEPRDSAVYFCASGLPRFWGAEAFFGQGTRLTVV.